These T cell receptor beta chains were read from a single sample in a study of blood T cells in healthy people across ages. TCRdb passed the 5' RACE reads through MiXCR, listing each CDR3 protein once. The sample holds approximately 830,000 distinct CDR3 sequences, 62% seen once. The sample consisted of blood. Receptors originate from a man aged 25-45 years in good health. CDR3s leave out the opening cysteine and the closing phenylalanine or tryptophan. Each record gives: J gene, clone size, V gene, CDR3 protein. The size entry is marked missing in some rows and otherwise reads once, few, many or a size class.

j_call: TRBJ2-4
clone_size: .
v_call: TRBV6-6
cdr3_aa: ASSSHTARENIQY

j_call: TRBJ2-7
clone_size: .
v_call: TRBV7-9
cdr3_aa: ASTRPPGQAYEQY

j_call: TRBJ2-1
clone_size: .
v_call: TRBV7-8
cdr3_aa: ASSRGGTGQHEQF

j_call: TRBJ2-6
clone_size: .
v_call: TRBV6-4
cdr3_aa: ASRRGVSGANVLT

j_call: TRBJ1-6
clone_size: few
v_call: TRBV4-3
cdr3_aa: ASSQAEAYSPLH

j_call: TRBJ2-1
clone_size: few
v_call: TRBV7-9
cdr3_aa: ASSLVALAIEQF

j_call: TRBJ1-5
clone_size: few
v_call: TRBV15
cdr3_aa: ATSSKRTGINQPQH

j_call: TRBJ2-7
clone_size: .
v_call: TRBV6-2/TRBV6-3
cdr3_aa: ATDRGLSNEQY

j_call: TRBJ1-2
clone_size: few
v_call: TRBV6-5
cdr3_aa: ASSYLGGYGYT

j_call: TRBJ2-3
clone_size: .
v_call: TRBV29-1
cdr3_aa: SVDQTSLGADTQY

j_call: TRBJ2-4
clone_size: .
v_call: TRBV11-2
cdr3_aa: ASSLGEVAGGQNIQY

j_call: .
clone_size: .
v_call: TRBV7-9
cdr3_aa: ASSLVQGFEQY

j_call: TRBJ2-1
clone_size: few
v_call: TRBV9
cdr3_aa: ASSVEPAPHNEQF

j_call: TRBJ2-1
clone_size: .
v_call: TRBV20-1
cdr3_aa: SATLAGGSYNEQF

j_call: TRBJ2-1
clone_size: few
v_call: TRBV20-1
cdr3_aa: SARDISGGGISEEQF

j_call: TRBJ2-1
clone_size: .
v_call: TRBV7-9
cdr3_aa: ASSSGRASGGFDGNEQF

j_call: TRBJ2-2
clone_size: .
v_call: TRBV5-1
cdr3_aa: ASSLGIQWGYTGELF

j_call: TRBJ2-4
clone_size: .
v_call: TRBV2
cdr3_aa: ASHGRTGGGQY

j_call: TRBJ1-6
clone_size: .
v_call: TRBV7-2
cdr3_aa: ASSLLGAGQYNSPLH

j_call: TRBJ2-1
clone_size: .
v_call: TRBV20-1
cdr3_aa: SARRTGLYNEQV

j_call: TRBJ1-2
clone_size: .
v_call: TRBV5-1
cdr3_aa: ASSLEYTRGMDYGYT

j_call: TRBJ2-5
clone_size: .
v_call: TRBV7-2
cdr3_aa: ASSLIGLAGNQETQY

j_call: TRBJ2-1
clone_size: .
v_call: TRBV4-3
cdr3_aa: ASSPQRGSRNEQF

j_call: TRBJ2-1
clone_size: .
v_call: TRBV7-9
cdr3_aa: TSSTGDLLHNEQF

j_call: TRBJ2-1
clone_size: few
v_call: TRBV29-1
cdr3_aa: SGTHNYNEQF

j_call: TRBJ2-7
clone_size: .
v_call: TRBV20-1
cdr3_aa: SARPRAGKYDEQY

j_call: TRBJ2-1
clone_size: .
v_call: TRBV25-1
cdr3_aa: VSSGASGGRDLAYEQF

j_call: TRBJ2-7
clone_size: few
v_call: TRBV7-2
cdr3_aa: ASSLGLEGTYWGEQY

j_call: TRBJ1-5
clone_size: .
v_call: TRBV4-2
cdr3_aa: ASSQVRSLGARGHQPQH

j_call: TRBJ2-3
clone_size: .
v_call: TRBV7-2
cdr3_aa: ASSFSAGTTDTQY

j_call: TRBJ2-1
clone_size: .
v_call: TRBV6-1
cdr3_aa: ASTIPTGRNEQF

j_call: TRBJ1-2
clone_size: .
v_call: TRBV29-1
cdr3_aa: SVPGQDNYGYT